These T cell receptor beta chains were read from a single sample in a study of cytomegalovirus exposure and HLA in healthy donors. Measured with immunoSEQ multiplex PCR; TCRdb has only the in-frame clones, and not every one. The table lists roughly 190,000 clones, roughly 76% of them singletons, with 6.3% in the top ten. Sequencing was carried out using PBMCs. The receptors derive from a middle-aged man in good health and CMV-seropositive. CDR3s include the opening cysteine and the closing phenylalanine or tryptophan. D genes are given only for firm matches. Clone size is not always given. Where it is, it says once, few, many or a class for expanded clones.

TGCGCCAGCAGTTTAGAGGGACTAGGGAACACCATATATTTT,CASSLEGLGNTIYF,14,TRBV5-1,-,-,TRBJ1-3
TGTGCCAGTCGGGGGAGCTCTGGAAACACCATATATTTT,CASRGSSGNTIYF,13,TRBV7-3,-,-,TRBJ1-3
TGTGCCAGCAGTGAACTCGAGACTATACGCACGCAGTATTTT,CASSELETIRTQYF,14,TRBV25-1,-,-,TRBJ2-3
TGTGCCAGCAGTTACCAATTTACCCCTCTTGGCCCCGAGCAGTACTTC,CASSYQFTPLGPEQYF,16,TRBV6-5,-,-,TRBJ2-7
TGTGCCAGCAGTTCGGGGGGCGGGAGGGAAGCTTTCTTT,CASSSGGGREAFF,13,TRBV27,-,-,TRBJ1-1
TGTGCCAGTAGACAGGGCCCGACTGGCTACGAGCAGTACTTC,CASRQGPTGYEQYF,14,TRBV19,few,-,TRBJ2-7
TGTGCCACCAGCAGGGACAGGGTGCCTGAAGCTTTCTTT,CATSRDRVPEAFF,13,TRBV15,-,TRBD1,TRBJ1-1
TGTGCCAGCAGTGAAACATCCTACGAGCAGTACTTC,CASSETSYEQYF,12,TRBV2,-,-,TRBJ2-7
TGTGCCAGCAGCTTAGTAGGGGGCAACACTGAAGCTTTCTTT,CASSLVGGNTEAFF,14,TRBV7-2,-,TRBD1,TRBJ1-1
TGTGCCAGCAAGGCGGGCAACTATGGCTACACCTTC,CASKAGNYGYTF,12,TRBV6-5,-,-,TRBJ1-2
TGTGCCACCAGCCCGGGACAGGGTGATTCACCCCTCCACTTT,CATSPGQGDSPLHF,14,TRBV15,few,TRBD1,TRBJ1-6
-,CASSLGTGGPPADEQYF,17,TRBV28,-,-,TRBJ2-7
TGTGCCAGCAGACGGCAGGGTAGGAACACTGAAGCTTTCTTT,CASRRQGRNTEAFF,14,TRBV2,-,-,TRBJ1-1
TGTGCCAGCAGCTTAGCTCTGGGGGCCTGGGGTTCACCCCTCCACTTT,CASSLALGAWGSPLHF,16,TRBV7-2,-,-,TRBJ1-6
TGTGCCAGCAGCTTACTTGGACAGGGGGAAATAAACTATGGCTACACCTTC,CASSLLGQGEINYGYTF,17,TRBV5-4,-,TRBD1,TRBJ1-2
TGTGCCAGCAGCCTCCCGGGGGGGAGCTCCTACGAGCAGTACTTC,CASSLPGGSSYEQYF,15,TRBV5-4,-,TRBD2,TRBJ2-7
TGTGCCAGCAGCCTACGGTCTAGCGGGGAGGTCGATACGCAGTATTTT,CASSLRSSGEVDTQYF,16,TRBV9,-,TRBD2,TRBJ2-3
TGTGCCTGGAGGGCGACAGGAATGAACACTGAAGCTTTCTTT,CAWRATGMNTEAFF,14,TRBV30,once,-,TRBJ1-1
TGTGCCAGCTCACCGGACAGGAAGAACACCGGGGAGCTGTTTTTT,CASSPDRKNTGELFF,15,TRBV18,-,TRBD1,TRBJ2-2
TGTGCCAGTAGTATAGACGCACTAGCGGGGGGCCAAGAGACCCAGTACTTC,CASSIDALAGGQETQYF,17,TRBV19,-,TRBD2,TRBJ2-5
TGTGCCAGCGAGAGGGGAAAGGGACAGGGCCTGGGCGAGCAGTACTTC,CASERGKGQGLGEQYF,16,TRBV6-6,-,TRBD1,TRBJ2-7
TGTGCCAGCAGCTACAGCGGGACGAACACCGGGGAGCTGTTTTTT,CASSYSGTNTGELFF,15,TRBV11-2,-,TRBD2,TRBJ2-2
TGTGCCAGCGACAGTTTTCTAGCCAAAAACATTCAGTACTTC,CASDSFLAKNIQYF,14,TRBV6-6,-,-,TRBJ2-4
TGTGCCAGCCGCCGGACAGGAGAAGAGACCCAGTACTTC,CASRRTGEETQYF,13,TRBV9,-,TRBD1,TRBJ2-5
TGTGCCAGCAGCGTTACGGGACAGAAAGAGACCCAGTACTTC,CASSVTGQKETQYF,14,TRBV7-3,-,TRBD1,TRBJ2-5
TGCGCCAGCAGCCAAGGGACAGGCAATCAGCCCCAGCATTTT,CASSQGTGNQPQHF,14,TRBV4-1,-,-,TRBJ1-5
TGTGCCACCAGGGAGCGGGGGACCTACACCGGGGAGCTGTTTTTT,CATRERGTYTGELFF,15,TRBV15,few,TRBD2,TRBJ2-2
TGTGCCAGCAGCTTAGGGCAGGGGGCCGACACTGAAGCTTTCTTT,CASSLGQGADTEAFF,15,TRBV7-9,few,TRBD1,TRBJ1-1
TGTGCCAGCAGCCCGGACAGCTCCTACGAGCAGTACTTC,CASSPDSSYEQYF,13,TRBV7-3,-,-,TRBJ2-7
TGTGCCAGCAGCACACCGGGACTTCGCGAGCAGTACTTC,CASSTPGLREQYF,13,TRBV28,-,-,TRBJ2-7
TGTGCCAGCAGCGTGGCCACCGGGGAGCTGTTTTTT,CASSVATGELFF,12,TRBV9,-,-,TRBJ2-2
TGTGCCAGCAGCGGATCGACAGGGGCCTACGAGCAGTACTTC,CASSGSTGAYEQYF,14,TRBV9,few,TRBD1,TRBJ2-7
TGTGCCAGCAGCTTACAGGACAGGACTCCGAACACCGGGGAGCTGTTTTTT,CASSLQDRTPNTGELFF,17,TRBV7-3,once,TRBD1,TRBJ2-2
TGCGCCAGCAGCTGGACAGGGGGCGAAAAACTGTTTTTT,CASSWTGGEKLFF,13,TRBV4-1,-,TRBD1,TRBJ1-4
TGTGCCAGCAGTTATGGTGCGGGGGGGCTCCTAGAGACCCAGTACTTC,CASSYGAGGLLETQYF,16,TRBV6-5,once,TRBD2,TRBJ2-5
TGCGCCAGCAGCTTTTCGGGGGAGGTCGGAAACACCATATATTTT,CASSFSGEVGNTIYF,15,TRBV5-1,-,-,TRBJ1-3
TGTGCCAGTAGTCCCGGGACAGGGAGGGGCTACGAGCAGTACTTC,CASSPGTGRGYEQYF,15,TRBV19,-,TRBD1,TRBJ2-7
TGTGCCAGCAGCCCAGACAGGGGAGGCAATCAGCCCCAGCATTTT,CASSPDRGGNQPQHF,15,TRBV5-4,-,TRBD1,TRBJ1-5
TGTGCCAGCAGTTTTAGGTTCAAAGTAGCGGGACAAGAGACCCAGTACTTC,CASSFRFKVAGQETQYF,17,TRBV27,-,TRBD2,TRBJ2-5
TGTGCCAGCAGTTTAGGGGACAGGGCCCCACCTTTGGGCAATCAGCCCCAGCATTTT,CASSLGDRAPPLGNQPQHF,19,TRBV28,-,TRBD1,TRBJ1-5
TGTGCCAGCAGCTTAGACCCCGGACTAGCAAGAGAGACCCAGTACTTC,CASSLDPGLARETQYF,16,TRBV7-2,-,TRBD2,TRBJ2-5